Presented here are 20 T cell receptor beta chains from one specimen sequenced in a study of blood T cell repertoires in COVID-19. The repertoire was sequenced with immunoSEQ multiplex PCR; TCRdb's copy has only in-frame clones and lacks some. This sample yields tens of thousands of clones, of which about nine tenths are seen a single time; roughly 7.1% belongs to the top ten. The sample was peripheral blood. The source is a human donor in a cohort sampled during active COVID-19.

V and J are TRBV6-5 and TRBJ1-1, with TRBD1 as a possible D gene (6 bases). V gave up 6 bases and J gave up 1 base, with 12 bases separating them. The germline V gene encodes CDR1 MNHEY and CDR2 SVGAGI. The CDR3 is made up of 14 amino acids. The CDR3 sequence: CASSPGTPNTEAFF. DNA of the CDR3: TGTGCCAGCAGCCCCGGGACACCGAACACTGAAGCTTTCTTT.

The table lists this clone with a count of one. The CDR3 bases are TGTGCCAGCATCTTCGGTAGGACAGGAGGAAACACCATATATTTT. Translated, it gives CASIFGRTGGNTIYF. The gene calls are TRBV6-5 and TRBJ1-3; TRBD1 agrees at 7 bases. The CDR3 loop spans 15 amino acids. The V segment lost 7 bases and the J segment 4 bases; nucleotides outside the gene matches: 10. Germline lookup yields CDR1 MNHEY and CDR2 SVGAGI.

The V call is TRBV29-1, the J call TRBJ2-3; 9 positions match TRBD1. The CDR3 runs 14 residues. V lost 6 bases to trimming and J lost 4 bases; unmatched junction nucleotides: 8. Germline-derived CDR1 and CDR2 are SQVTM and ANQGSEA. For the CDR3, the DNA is TGCAGCGTCGCCCTAGGGACAGGGCCAGATACGCAGTATTTT. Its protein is CSVALGTGPDTQYF.

DNA of the CDR3: TGTGCCAGCAGCGCGATACAGGGGGACTTTGAAAAACTGTTTTTT. Its protein product is CASSAIQGDFEKLFF. The rearrangement joins TRBV7-6 to TRBJ1-4; 8 bases agree with TRBD1. V shed 5 bases, J shed 7 bases, and the junction held 9 bases outside the gene matches. Per germline, CDR1 SGHVS and CDR2 FNYEAQ. This CDR3 comprises 15 residues.

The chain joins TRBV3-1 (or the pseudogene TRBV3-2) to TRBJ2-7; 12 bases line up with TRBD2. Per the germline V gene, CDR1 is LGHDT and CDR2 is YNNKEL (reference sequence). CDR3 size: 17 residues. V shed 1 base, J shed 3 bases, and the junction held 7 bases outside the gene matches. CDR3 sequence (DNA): TGTGCCAGCAGCCAAGGCGGACTAGCGGGATCTAGCTACGAGCAGTACTTC. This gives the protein CASSQGGLAGSSYEQYF.

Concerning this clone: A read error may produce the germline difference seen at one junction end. CDR3 region: CASSPRGQSQHF. Written as DNA, the CDR3 is TGTGCCAGCAGTCCAAGGGGTCAGTCCCAGCATTTT. The chain uses TRBV6-2 or TRBV6-3 and TRBJ1-5; D is perhaps TRBD1 (5 bases). Germline V gene sequence: CDR1 MNHEY, CDR2 SVGEGT. The CDR3 sequence is 12 residues long.

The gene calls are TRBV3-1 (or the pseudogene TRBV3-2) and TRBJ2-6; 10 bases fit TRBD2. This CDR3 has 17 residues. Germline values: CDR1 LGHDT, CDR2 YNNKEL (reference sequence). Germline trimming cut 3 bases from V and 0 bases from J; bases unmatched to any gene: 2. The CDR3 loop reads CASSQIAGGSGANVLTF. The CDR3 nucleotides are TGTGCCAGCAGCCAGATAGCGGGAGGCTCTGGGGCCAACGTCCTGACTTTC.

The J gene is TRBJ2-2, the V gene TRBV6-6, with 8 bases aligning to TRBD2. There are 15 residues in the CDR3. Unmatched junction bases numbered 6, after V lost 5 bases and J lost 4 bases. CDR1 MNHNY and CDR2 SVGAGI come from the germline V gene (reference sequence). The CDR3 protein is CASSRSSGSTGELFF. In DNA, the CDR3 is TGTGCCAGCAGTCGCTCTAGCGGGTCCACCGGGGAGCTGTTTTTT.

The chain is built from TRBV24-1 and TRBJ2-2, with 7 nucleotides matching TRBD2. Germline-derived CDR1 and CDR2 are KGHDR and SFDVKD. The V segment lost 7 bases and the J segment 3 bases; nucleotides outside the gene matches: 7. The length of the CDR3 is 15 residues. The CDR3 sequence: CATSVRELDTGELFF. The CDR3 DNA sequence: TGTGCCACCAGCGTGCGGGAGTTAGACACCGGGGAGCTGTTTTTT.

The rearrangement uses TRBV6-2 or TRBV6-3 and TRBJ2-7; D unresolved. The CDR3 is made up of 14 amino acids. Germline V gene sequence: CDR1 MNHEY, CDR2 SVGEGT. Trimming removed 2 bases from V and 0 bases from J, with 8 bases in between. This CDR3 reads CASSYNAVSYEQYF. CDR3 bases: TGTGCCAGCAGTTACAACGCAGTCTCCTACGAGCAGTACTTC.

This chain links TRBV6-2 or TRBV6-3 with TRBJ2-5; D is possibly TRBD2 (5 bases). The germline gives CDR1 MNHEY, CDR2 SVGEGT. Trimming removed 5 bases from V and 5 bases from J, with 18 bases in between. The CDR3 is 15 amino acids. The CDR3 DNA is TGTGCCAGCAGTCCAACTACGGGGAAATACGAGACCCAGTACTTC. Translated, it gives CASSPTTGKYETQYF.

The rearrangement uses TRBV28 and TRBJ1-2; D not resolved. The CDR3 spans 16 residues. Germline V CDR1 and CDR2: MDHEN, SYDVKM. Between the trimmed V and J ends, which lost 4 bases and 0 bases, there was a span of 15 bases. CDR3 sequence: CASSSTRQSANYGYTF. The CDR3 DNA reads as TGTGCCAGCAGTTCAACGCGGCAGTCAGCTAACTATGGCTACACCTTC.

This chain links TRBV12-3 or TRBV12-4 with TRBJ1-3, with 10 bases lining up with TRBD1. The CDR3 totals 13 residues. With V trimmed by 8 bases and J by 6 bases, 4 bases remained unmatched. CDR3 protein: CASGTGVKNTIYF. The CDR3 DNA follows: TGTGCCAGCGGGACAGGGGTGAAAAACACCATATATTTT.

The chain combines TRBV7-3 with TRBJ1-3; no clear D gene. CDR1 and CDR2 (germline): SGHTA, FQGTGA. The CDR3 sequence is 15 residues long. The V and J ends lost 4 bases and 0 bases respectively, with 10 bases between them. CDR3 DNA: TGTGCCAGCAGCTCCATAGCGAGCTCTGGAAACACCATATATTTT. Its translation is CASSSIASSGNTIYF.

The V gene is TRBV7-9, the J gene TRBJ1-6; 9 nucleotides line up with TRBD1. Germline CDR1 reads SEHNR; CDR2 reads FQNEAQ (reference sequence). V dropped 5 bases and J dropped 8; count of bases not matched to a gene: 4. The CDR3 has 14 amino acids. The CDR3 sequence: CASSGQGMDSPLHF. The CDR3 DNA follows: TGTGCCAGCAGCGGACAGGGGATGGATTCACCCCTCCACTTT.

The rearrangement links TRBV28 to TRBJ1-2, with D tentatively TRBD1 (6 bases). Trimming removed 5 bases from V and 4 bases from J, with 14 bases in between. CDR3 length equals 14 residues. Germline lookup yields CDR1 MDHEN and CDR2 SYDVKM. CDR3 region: CASSTPDSFYGYTF. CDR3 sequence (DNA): TGTGCCAGCAGTACCCCGGACAGTTTCTATGGCTACACCTTC.

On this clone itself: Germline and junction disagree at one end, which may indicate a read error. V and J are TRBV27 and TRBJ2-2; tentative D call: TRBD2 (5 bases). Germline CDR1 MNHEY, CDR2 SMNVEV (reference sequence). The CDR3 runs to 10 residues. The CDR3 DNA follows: TGTGCCAACCCTCTCGTGAGGGCTGTTTTT. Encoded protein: CANPLVRAVF.

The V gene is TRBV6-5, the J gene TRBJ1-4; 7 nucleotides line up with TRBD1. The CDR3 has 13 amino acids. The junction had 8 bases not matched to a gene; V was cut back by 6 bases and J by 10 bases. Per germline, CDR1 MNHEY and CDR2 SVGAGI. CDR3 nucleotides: TGTGCCAGCAGGAACAGGGGCTTGGGAAAACTGTTTTTT. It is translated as CASRNRGLGKLFF.

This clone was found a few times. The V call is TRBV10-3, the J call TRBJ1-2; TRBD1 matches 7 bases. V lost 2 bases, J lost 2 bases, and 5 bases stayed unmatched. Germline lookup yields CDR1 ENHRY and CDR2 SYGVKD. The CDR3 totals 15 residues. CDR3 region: CAISEPGQINYGYTF. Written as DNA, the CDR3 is TGTGCCATCAGTGAGCCGGGACAGATAAACTATGGCTACACCTTC.

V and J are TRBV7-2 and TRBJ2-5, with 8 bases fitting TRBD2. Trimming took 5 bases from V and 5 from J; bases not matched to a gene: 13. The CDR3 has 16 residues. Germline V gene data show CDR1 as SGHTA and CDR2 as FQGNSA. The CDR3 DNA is TGTGCCAGCAGCCCTTTACTAGCGGCAGGGGTGGAGACCCAGTACTTC. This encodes CASSPLLAAGVETQYF.